This entry describes one T cell receptor (beta chain). Antigen specificity is unknown. The sample originates from a study of blood T cells in healthy people across ages. Overall study context: Capturing about one barcoded beta molecule per two T cells was achieved by template switching. Points from the study as a whole: A conclusive naive versus antigen-experienced comparison was prevented by the unsorted PBMCs. Both naive CD4+ cell counts and diversity were greater in long-lived donors than in aged donors.

The CDR3 spans 13 residues. Trimming cost V 2 bases and J 4 bases, with 6 bases left between them. Sample-barcoded 5' priming and a J-beta primer mix drove a second PCR of about 6 to 12 cycles. TCRdb called the 5' RACE reads again in MiXCR, with one record for every CDR3 protein. The sample lists about 940,000 distinct CDR3 sequences; approximately 49% were seen once. Each sample yielded at least 5 micrograms of PBMC total RNA. The chain couples TRBV12-3 or TRBV12-4 to TRBJ2-4, with a weak D call TRBD2 (5 bases). The sample comprised blood. The TCR originated in a man aged 25 to 40 in good health. The DNA of the CDR3 is TGTGCCAGCAGTTTATCGGGGAAAAACATTCAGTACTTC. Translating gives CASSLSGKNIQYF.